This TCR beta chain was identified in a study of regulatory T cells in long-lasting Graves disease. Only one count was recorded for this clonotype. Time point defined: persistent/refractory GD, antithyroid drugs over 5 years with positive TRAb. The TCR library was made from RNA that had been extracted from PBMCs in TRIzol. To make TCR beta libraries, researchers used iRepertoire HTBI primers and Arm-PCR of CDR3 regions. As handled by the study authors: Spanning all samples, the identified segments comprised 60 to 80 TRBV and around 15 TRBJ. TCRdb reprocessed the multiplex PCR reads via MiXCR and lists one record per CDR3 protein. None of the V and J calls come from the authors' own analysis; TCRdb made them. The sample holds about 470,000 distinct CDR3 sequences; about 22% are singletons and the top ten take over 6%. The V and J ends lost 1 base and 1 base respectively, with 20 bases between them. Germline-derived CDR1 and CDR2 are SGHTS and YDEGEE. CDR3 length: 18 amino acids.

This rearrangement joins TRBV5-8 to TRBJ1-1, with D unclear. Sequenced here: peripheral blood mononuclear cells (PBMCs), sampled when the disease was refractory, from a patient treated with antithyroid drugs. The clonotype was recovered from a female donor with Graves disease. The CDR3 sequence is CASSLPTRQARRNTEAFF. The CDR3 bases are TGTGCCAGCAGCTTGCCCACCAGGCAGGCAAGGAGGAACACTGAAGCTTTCTTT.